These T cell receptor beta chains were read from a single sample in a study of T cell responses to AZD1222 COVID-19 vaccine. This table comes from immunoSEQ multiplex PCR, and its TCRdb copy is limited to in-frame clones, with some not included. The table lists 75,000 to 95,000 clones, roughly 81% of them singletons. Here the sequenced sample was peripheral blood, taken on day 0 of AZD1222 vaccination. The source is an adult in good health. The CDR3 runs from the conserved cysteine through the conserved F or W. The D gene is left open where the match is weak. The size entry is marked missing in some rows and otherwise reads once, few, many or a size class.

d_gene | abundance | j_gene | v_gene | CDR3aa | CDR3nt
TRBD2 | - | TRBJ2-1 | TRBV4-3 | CASSAGGGYNEQFF | TGCGCCAGCAGCGCTGGCGGGGGGTACAATGAGCAGTTCTTC
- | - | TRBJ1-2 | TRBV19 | CASSLPEGPYTF | TGTGCCAGTAGTCTACCGGAGGGGCCCTACACCTTC
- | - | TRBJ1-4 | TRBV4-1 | CASRPGTNEKLFF | TGCGCCAGCAGGCCAGGAACTAATGAAAAACTGTTTTTT
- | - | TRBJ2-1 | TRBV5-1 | CASSSTGQRVSYNEQFF | TGCGCCAGCAGCTCGACAGGACAGCGTGTCTCCTACAATGAGCAGTTCTTC
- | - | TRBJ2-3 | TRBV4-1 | CASSRGGADTQYF | TGCGCCAGCAGCCGGGGGGGCGCAGATACGCAGTATTTT
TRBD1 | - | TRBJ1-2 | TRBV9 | CASSATSLDREYF | TGTGCCAGCAGCGCGACCTCCCTGGACAGGGAGTACTTC
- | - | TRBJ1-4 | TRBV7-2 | CASSFSLGTMYEKLFF | TGTGCCAGCAGCTTTTCGCTCGGGACGATGTATGAAAAACTGTTTTTT
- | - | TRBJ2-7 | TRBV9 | CASSVAGQGQDEQYF | TGTGCCAGCAGCGTAGCTGGGCAGGGGCAGGACGAGCAGTACTTC
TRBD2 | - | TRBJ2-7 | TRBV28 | CASSSPGGNYEQYF | TGTGCCAGCAGTTCCCCCGGGGGGAACTACGAGCAGTACTTC
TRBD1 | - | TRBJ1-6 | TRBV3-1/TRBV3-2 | CASSPSNRGSYNSPLHF | TGTGCCAGCAGCCCGAGCAACAGGGGTTCCTATAATTCACCCCTCCACTTT
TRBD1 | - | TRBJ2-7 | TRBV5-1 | CASSTMSRGRAYEQYF | TGCGCCAGCAGCACCATGTCTAGGGGGCGGGCTTACGAGCAGTACTTC
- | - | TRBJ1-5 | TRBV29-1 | CSVDGTRTAGSRSNQPQHF | TGCAGCGTTGATGGTACACGGACTGCCGGATCAAGGAGCAATCAGCCCCAGCATTTT
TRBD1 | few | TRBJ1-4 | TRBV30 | CAWSSGTGYEKLFF | TGTGCCTGGAGTTCCGGGACAGGGTACGAAAAACTGTTTTTT
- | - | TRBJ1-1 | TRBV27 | CASSLAFGPRDTEAFF | TGTGCCAGCAGTTTAGCATTTGGACCAAGGGACACTGAAGCTTTCTTT
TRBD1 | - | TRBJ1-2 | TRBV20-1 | CSASETGGVNYGYTF | TGCAGTGCTAGTGAGACAGGGGGCGTGAACTATGGCTACACCTTC
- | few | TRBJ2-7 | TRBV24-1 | CATSDSGFTRGQYF | TGTGCCACCAGCGACTCAGGGTTTACTCGAGGGCAGTACTTC
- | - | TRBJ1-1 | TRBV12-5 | CASGGQLNTEAFF | TGTGCTAGTGGGGGTCAACTGAACACTGAAGCTTTCTTT
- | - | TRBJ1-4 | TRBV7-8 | CASSLEAEKLFF | TGTGCCAGCAGCTTAGAGGCGGAAAAACTGTTTTTT
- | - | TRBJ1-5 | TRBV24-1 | CATSGGGYSNQPQHF | TGTGCCACCAGCGGCGGGGGGTATAGCAATCAGCCCCAGCATTTT
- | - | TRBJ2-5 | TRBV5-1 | CASSSYQETQYF | TGCGCCAGCAGCTCGTACCAAGAGACCCAGTACTTC
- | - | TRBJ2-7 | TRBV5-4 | CASSSKRSYEQYF | TGTGCCAGCAGCTCGAAGAGGAGCTACGAGCAGTACTTC
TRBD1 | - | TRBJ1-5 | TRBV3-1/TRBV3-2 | CASSQGRGQPQHF | TGTGCCAGCAGCCAAGGCAGGGGGCAGCCCCAGCATTTT
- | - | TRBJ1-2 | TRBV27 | CASSQLWGTNYGYTF | TGTGCCAGCAGTCAACTCTGGGGGACTAACTATGGCTACACCTTC
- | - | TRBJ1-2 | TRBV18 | CASSPTVQGRGYTF | TGTGCCAGTTCTCCTACGGTCCAGGGCCGGGGCTACACCTTC
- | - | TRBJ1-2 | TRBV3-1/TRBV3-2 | CASSLTSRGYTF | TGTGCCAGCAGCCTTACGAGCCGGGGCTACACCTTC